This T cell receptor beta chain emerged from a study of shared clonotypes between healthy human individuals. Looking at the study overall: Donors were a couple of women and a few men aged 18 to 49.

The assay was immunoSEQ multiplex PCR, and TCRdb's table has in-frame clones only and misses some. The sample has around 1.1 million clones, 60% to 80% seen once. Subsets obtained from CD4+ cells comprised CD45RA+ naive and CD45RA-negative memory cells. The germline gives CDR1 MNHNY, CDR2 SVGAGI (reference sequence). Trimming cost V 4 bases and J 2 bases; bases outside gene matches: 10. The CDR3 contains 16 residues. The sample taken for sequencing was memory CD4+ T cells from PBMCs. Described subset: CD45RA-negative fraction. This TCR came from a man aged 18 to 29 in good health. Some clones in this sample may be carry-over from other donors' samples. This sequence joins TRBV6-6 and TRBJ2-5; 7 bases match TRBD1. As DNA, the CDR3 is TGTGCCAGCAGTTTACCGCCACAGGGGCGTCAAGAGACCCAGTACTTC. This codes for CASSLPPQGRQETQYF.